The 29 T cell receptor beta chains below come from one sample, sequenced in a study of blood T cell repertoires in COVID-19. Clones were read by immunoSEQ multiplex PCR, and TCRdb kept only the in-frame ones, dropping some. The data hold roughly 230,000 clones, with around 81% observed a single time. The specimen sequenced was peripheral blood. These receptors were collected from a middle-aged man with active or convalescent COVID-19.

The chain joins TRBV6-2 or TRBV6-3 to TRBJ1-1; the D gene is possibly TRBD1 (6 bases). CDR1 and CDR2 from the germline V gene are MNHEY and SVGEGT. Trimming removed 4 bases from V and 7 bases from J, with 16 bases in between. The CDR3 sequence is 14 residues long. CDR3: CASSSFGHRDEAFF. CDR3 in DNA: TGTGCCAGCAGTTCCTTCGGGCACAGGGATGAAGCTTTCTTT.

The V and J genes are TRBV5-1 and TRBJ1-3, with D possibly matching TRBD1 (6 bases). Germline values: CDR1 SGHRS, CDR2 YFSETQ. The CDR3 spans 14 residues. V lost 0 bases and J 4 bases, leaving 8 bases between the germline ends. DNA for the CDR3: TGCGCCAGCAGCTTGGCAGGGGTCGGAAACACCATATATTTT. Translated, it gives CASSLAGVGNTIYF.

The rearrangement uses TRBV27 and TRBJ1-4; 8 bases match TRBD1. The CDR3 consists of 16 residues. Germline V gene data show CDR1 as MNHEY and CDR2 as SMNVEV (reference sequence). V lost 4 bases to trimming and J lost 7 bases; unmatched junction nucleotides: 11. The CDR3 nucleotides are TGTGCCAGCAGTTCGGACCCCAGGGGGCTTGGTGAAAAACTGTTTTTT. Translation: CASSSDPRGLGEKLFF.

This chain uses TRBV24-1 with TRBJ2-1, with 7 bases fitting TRBD2. V shed 4 bases and J 4 bases; nucleotides not matched to a gene: 9. Germline CDR1 KGHDR, CDR2 SFDVKD. The CDR3 loop spans 16 amino acids. Here the CDR3 reads CATSESAGGRYNEQFF. As DNA, the CDR3 is TGTGCCACCAGTGAATCCGCCGGGGGGAGATACAATGAGCAGTTCTTC.

The chain employs TRBV10-3 and TRBJ2-7; D is ambiguous. V lost 6 bases and J lost 4, with 10 bases in between. Germline V gene sequence: CDR1 ENHRY, CDR2 SYGVKD. The CDR3 spans 12 residues. In nucleotides, the CDR3 is TGTGCCATCAGCGAACGGAGATACGAGCAGTACTTC. Amino acid sequence: CAISERRYEQYF.

This chain joins TRBV11-3 and TRBJ2-2; D unclear. This CDR3 region has 15 residues. The germline CDR1 and CDR2 sequences are SGHNT and YENEEA. The V end lost 0 bases, the J end lost 4 bases, and 9 bases lay between the germline ends. The CDR3 spells CASSLDQTGTGELFF. The DNA of the CDR3 is TGTGCCAGCAGCTTAGACCAAACGGGCACCGGGGAGCTGTTTTTT.

The chain links TRBV9 to TRBJ1-1; 7 bases fit TRBD1. In germline, CDR1 is SGDLS, CDR2 YYNGEE. V lost 3 bases, J lost 2 bases, and 7 bases stayed unmatched. The length of the CDR3 is 15 residues. Written as DNA, the CDR3 is TGTGCCAGCAGCGGAACCGGGACAGCCAACACTGAAGCTTTCTTT. It codes for CASSGTGTANTEAFF. Filled out from reference TRBV9 and TRBJ1-1, the complete variable domain reads DSGVTQTPKHLITATGQRVTLRCSPRSGDLSVYWYQQSLDQGLQFLIQYYNGEERAKGNILERFSAQQFPDLHSELNLSSLELGDSALYFCASSGTGTANTEAFFGQGTRLTVV.

This chain joins TRBV30 and TRBJ1-5; D gene unclear. The V gene's germline CDR1 is GTSNPN and CDR2 SVGIG (reference sequence). This CDR3 has 11 amino acids. The germline V and J ends were trimmed by 1 base and 10 bases, with 8 bases remaining between them. Here the CDR3 reads CAWSGPIPQHF. CDR3 sequence (DNA): TGTGCCTGGAGTGGCCCTATACCCCAGCATTTT.

This sequence joins TRBV7-2 and TRBJ2-7, with TRBD2 matching 7 bases. This CDR3 is built from 15 residues. The germline CDR1 and CDR2 sequences are SGHTA and FQGNSA. Trimming at V came to 1 base and at J to 6 bases, leaving 9 bases not matched to a gene. CDR3 bases: TGTGCCAGCAGCTTAGAGGGGATGACTAGCATCGAGCAGTACTTC. This gives the protein CASSLEGMTSIEQYF.

V usage is TRBV4-1 and J usage is TRBJ2-2; 7 nucleotides match TRBD1. Per germline, CDR1 MGHRA and CDR2 YSYEKL. The CDR3 covers 18 residues. The ends lost 0 bases at V and 3 bases at J; junction bases unmatched: 10. CDR3 sequence: CASSQDSAGGVYTGELFF. The CDR3 coding sequence is TGCGCCAGCAGCCAAGATAGCGCAGGGGGTGTGTACACCGGGGAGCTGTTTTTT.

V and J are TRBV5-3 and TRBJ1-4, with TRBD1 matching 7 bases. TRBV5-3 is given ORF status, its function remaining uncertain. V trimming: 0 bases; J trimming: 8 bases; junction bases outside the gene matches: 10. The CDR3 is made up of 16 amino acids. As DNA, the CDR3 is TGTGCCAGAAGCTTGGGGCAACAGGGGAGAAGCGAAAAACTGTTTTTT. Protein product: CARSLGQQGRSEKLFF.

The CDR3 loop reads CASSASGMETQYF. For the CDR3, the DNA is TGTGCCAGCAGCGCCTCCGGGATGGAGACCCAGTACTTC. The chain employs TRBV7-8 and TRBJ2-5, with D possibly being TRBD2 (5 bases). The germline V and J ends were trimmed by 5 bases and 5 bases, with 12 bases remaining between them. Per the germline V gene, CDR1 is SGHVS and CDR2 is FQNEAQ. The CDR3 sequence is 13 residues long.

The chain links TRBV7-2 to TRBJ2-7, with D possibly TRBD2 on 6 matching bases. V lost 2 bases, J lost 2 bases, and 16 bases lay in between. The germline gives CDR1 SGHTA, CDR2 FQGNSA. CDR3 length: 16 amino acids. CDR3 bases: TGTGCCAGCAGCTTACCCCCCGGCGGGGCCGCCTACGAGCAGTACTTC. Residues: CASSLPPGGAAYEQYF.

The V gene is TRBV27, the J gene TRBJ1-6; 7 bases map to TRBD1. The germline gives CDR1 MNHEY, CDR2 SMNVEV (reference sequence). Trimming cost V 4 bases and J 5 bases; bases outside gene matches: 8. The CDR3 has 16 amino acids. The CDR3 protein is CASSSHRGSNNSPLHF. CDR3 bases: TGTGCCAGCAGTTCCCACAGGGGTTCTAATAATTCACCCCTCCACTTT.

J is TRBJ1-3 and V is TRBV3-1 (or the pseudogene TRBV3-2), with 8 bases matching TRBD1. V shed 5 bases, J shed 0 bases, and the junction held 6 bases outside the gene matches. From germline, CDR1 is LGHDT and CDR2 YNNKEL (reference sequence). CDR3 length: 16 amino acids. The CDR3 loop reads CASSFRTGRSGNTIYF. Written as DNA, the CDR3 is TGTGCCAGCAGCTTCCGGACAGGGCGCTCTGGAAACACCATATATTTT.

Of note for this clone: Other DNA sequences in the sample encode the same CDR3. The chain uses TRBV5-1 and TRBJ1-5, with 7 bases that match TRBD1. V trimming: 3 bases; J trimming: 2 bases; junction bases outside the gene matches: 8. The CDR3 is 16 residues long. Germline-derived CDR1 and CDR2 are SGHRS and YFSETQ. The CDR3 DNA reads TGCGCCAGCAGCTGGGGTGACAGGGAGGGCAATCAGCCCCAGCATTTT. It yields the protein CASSWGDREGNQPQHF.

The chain links TRBV7-2 to TRBJ1-2, with D unclear. Trimming cost V 2 bases and J 0 bases, with 13 bases left between them. From germline, CDR1 is SGHTA and CDR2 FQGNSA. The CDR3 runs 16 residues. CDR3 protein: CASSLTAYSTNYGYTF. The CDR3, as DNA: TGTGCCAGCAGCTTAACAGCATATTCAACTAACTATGGCTACACCTTC.

This sequence joins TRBV28 and TRBJ2-7; 9 nucleotides align to TRBD1. The germline gives CDR1 MDHEN, CDR2 SYDVKM. With V trimmed by 4 bases and J by 5 bases, 6 bases remained unmatched. This CDR3 is 14 amino acids long. The CDR3 DNA reads as TGTGCCAGCAGTTCCGGGACAGGGTTAGACGAGCAGTACTTC. Protein: CASSSGTGLDEQYF.

The chain carries TRBV11-2 and TRBJ1-1; 8 bases agree with TRBD1. The CDR3 consists of 17 residues. CDR1 SGHAT and CDR2 FQNNGV come from the germline V gene. The trim removed 3 bases at V and 0 bases at J, leaving 9 bases unmatched. CDR3 DNA sequence: TGTGCCAGCAGCTTGGGGGTCCGACAGGGGATGAACACTGAAGCTTTCTTT. Protein product: CASSLGVRQGMNTEAFF.

The chain links TRBV2 to TRBJ1-3, with D hard to call. The CDR3 has 12 residues. Trimming pared 6 bases from V and 4 bases from J, leaving 7 bases between. Germline V gives CDR1 SNHLY, CDR2 FYNNEI. Here the CDR3 DNA reads TGTGCCAGCAGCCAGGTCGGAAACACCATATATTTT. Residues: CASSQVGNTIYF.

This chain joins TRBV5-5 and TRBJ1-1, with D unresolved. This CDR3 is built from 13 residues. The V end lost 4 bases, the J end lost 4 bases, and 11 bases lay between the germline ends. Germline assignment: CDR1 SGHKS and CDR2 YYEKEE (reference sequence). DNA for the CDR3: TGTGCCAGCAGCCCCATTGCGGGCACTGAAGCTTTCTTT. This encodes CASSPIAGTEAFF.

The table lists this clone with many counts. The rearrangement joins TRBV4-2 to TRBJ1-4; D unresolved. Germline CDR1 LGHNA, CDR2 YNFKEQ. V was trimmed by 1 base and J by 10 bases, leaving 16 bases between them. The CDR3 is 15 residues long. CDR3 nucleotide sequence: TGTGCCAGCAGCCAAGCCGGGTCCGGAGGAGGAAAACTGTTTTTT. This codes for CASSQAGSGGGKLFF.

The chain combines TRBV7-9 with TRBJ1-4, with 8 positions matching TRBD1. With V trimmed by 5 bases and J by 5 bases, 4 bases remained unmatched. This CDR3 contains 14 residues. The germline V gene has CDR1 SEHNR and CDR2 FQNEAQ (reference sequence). In DNA, the CDR3 is TGTGCCAGCAGCCCGACAGGGGAAAATGAAAAACTGTTTTTT. It codes for CASSPTGENEKLFF. Variable domain in full (rest from reference TRBV7-9 and TRBJ1-4): DTGVSQNPRHKITKRGQNVTFRCDPISEHNRLYWYRQTLGQGPEFLTYFQNEAQLEKSRLLSDRFSAERPKGSFSTLEIQRTEQGDSAMYLCASSPTGENEKLFFGSGTQLSVL.

This clone was picked up one time. At one of its ends the junction is not consistent with the germline gene, which may arise from a read error. The V and J genes are TRBV7-8 and TRBJ2-3; D is possibly TRBD2 (5 bases). Germline V gene lookup returns CDR1 SGHVS and CDR2 FQNEAQ. The CDR3 is 16 residues long. The chain's CDR3 is CATSGVEVQGTDTQYF. The CDR3 coding sequence is TGTGCCACCAGCGGTGTGGAGGTCCAGGGCACAGATACGCAGTATTTT.

Here the CDR3 reads CASTLTENYEQYF. In nucleotides, the CDR3 is TGTGCCAGCACCTTAACAGAGAACTACGAGCAGTACTTC. V usage is TRBV6-5 and J usage is TRBJ2-7; D uncertain. The CDR3 is 13 amino acids. Trimming stripped 7 bases from V and 3 bases from J, with 13 bases between. Germline V gene sequence: CDR1 MNHEY, CDR2 SVGAGI.

The chain is built from TRBV21-1 and TRBJ2-3; the tabulated D call, TRBD1, remains unverified against the DNA. TRBV21-1 is tagged as a pseudogene. The CDR3 is 16 residues long. The CDR3 spells CASSLHSGQGPDTQYF. CDR3 sequence (DNA): TGTGCCAGCAGCCTCCACTCCGGCCAGGGTCCAGATACGCAGTATTTT.

The V gene is TRBV12-5, the J gene TRBJ1-2; 7 bases are a match to TRBD1. CDR3 size: 14 residues. The ends lost 6 bases at V and 2 bases at J; junction bases unmatched: 6. The germline V gene has CDR1 LGHNT and CDR2 FRNRAP. The CDR3, as DNA: TGTGCTAGTGGACCGGGACAGAGCAACTATGGCTACACCTTC. This sequence encodes CASGPGQSNYGYTF.

This clone was found once. This chain joins TRBV19 and TRBJ1-5, with a tentative D call TRBD1 (6 bases). V gave up 5 bases and J gave up 3 bases, with 11 bases separating them. The CDR3 sequence is 14 residues long. Germline CDR1 and CDR2: LNHDA and SQIVND (reference sequence). The CDR3 is CASSLKGVNQPQHF. The CDR3 region has the DNA TGTGCCAGTAGTTTAAAGGGGGTCAATCAGCCCCAGCATTTT.

The chain is built from TRBV19 and TRBJ1-1, with a tentative D call TRBD1 (5 bases). The CDR3 runs to 13 residues. Germline V gene sequence: CDR1 LNHDA, CDR2 SQIVND (reference sequence). The V end was cut by 2 bases, the J end by 5 bases, with 9 bases between. CDR3 amino acids: CASSILGGTEAFF. For the CDR3, the DNA is TGTGCCAGTAGTATACTTGGGGGGACTGAAGCTTTCTTT.